This entry features one T cell receptor beta chain sequence. No antigen is known for it. Relative to the germline gene, one junction end is altered; a read error may explain this. This record comes from a study of tumor and adjacent non-tumor tissue in lung cancer. Study-level findings and limits: Tumor repertoires had a smaller top 100 clone share than normal lung.

No cell sorting was done before RNA was extracted from the tissue. This non-tumor lung sample came from over 3 cm beyond the tumor edge. A modified ARM-PCR protocol with three rounds of nested PCR amplified TCRbeta. TCRdb reprocessed the multiplex PCR reads with MiXCR, giving one entry per CDR3 protein. The table includes tens of thousands of distinct CDR3 sequences, over 65% detected once. This CDR3 has 18 amino acids. The chain employs TRBV12-3 or TRBV12-4 and TRBJ1-3; 9 bases fit TRBD1. Sequenced: distant non-tumor lung tissue. The sequence derives from a man aged 65 to 85 with non-small cell lung cancer. CDR3 protein: CATSRPGTGMCSGNTIYF. In DNA form, the CDR3 reads TGTGCCACCAGTCGTCCCGGGACAGGGATGTGCTCTGGAAACACCATATATTTT.